This T cell receptor beta chain appears in the sequencing data of a study of beta chain features in type 1 diabetes. Between the trimmed V and J ends, which lost 0 bases and 2 bases, there was a span of 14 bases. The CDR3 loop spans 16 amino acids. The germline V gene has CDR1 SGHRS and CDR2 YFSETQ. In its sample, this clone was seen many times. Expressed TCRB transcripts were sequenced, since all the RNA that had been isolated was reverse transcribed. TCRdb's copy holds only in-frame clones and misses some; the assay was immunoSEQ multiplex PCR. The table records more than 110,000 clones, roughly 7.2% of them present only once. CD45RO/CCR7/CD25/CD127/CD95/CD27 sorting isolated CD4+ naive, central memory, regulatory and stem cell-like memory cells.

This receptor was obtained from a woman under 40 in good health. The genes are TRBV5-1 and TRBJ1-2; a weak D match, TRBD1 (5 bases). Sequencing was performed on central memory CD4+ T cells from blood. CDR3 in DNA: TGCGCCAGCAGCTTGGCCCCAGGGCTACTCAACTATGGCTACACCTTC. Protein: CASSLAPGLLNYGYTF. Combining the CDR3 with reference TRBV5-1 and TRBJ1-2 gives the whole variable domain KAGVTQTPRYLIKTRGQQVTLSCSPISGHRSVSWYQQTPGQGLQFLFEYFSETQRNKGNFPGRFSGRQFSNSRSEMNVSTLELGDSALYLCASSLAPGLLNYGYTFGSGTRLTVV.